The clone carrying this TCR beta chain was counted between two and nine times. Its specificity is not known. The data stem from a study of post-analysis software for immune sequencing data. As for the study in general: Included among the disease courses, which were recorded for the cohort, were relapsing-remitting, secondary progressive and progressive-relapsing multiple sclerosis.

Notes on the study in general: Patients had higher frequencies than controls of five TRBV segments, including TRBV5-6, TRBV5-1 and TRBV20-1. For normalized Chao1 diversity, multiple sclerosis patients scored significantly lower than controls did.

cDNA libraries of TCR beta carried unique molecular identifiers. From around 1 to 10 million T cells, roughly 0.5 million cDNA molecules were obtained. TCRdb reanalysed the PCR reads using MiXCR and keeps one entry per CDR3 protein. The table has about 160,000 distinct CDR3 sequences, roughly 34% seen once. Germline CDR1 is SGHDT and CDR2 is YYEEEE. Trimming left V 4 bases short and J 4 bases short, with 18 bases between. This CDR3 contains 15 residues. This sequence joins TRBV5-6 and TRBJ2-7; no reliable D call. The material was blood, obtained after autologous hematopoietic stem cell transplantation. This clonotype originated in a girl aged 10-17 years with multiple sclerosis. CDR3: CASSLVEQAGYEQYF. The CDR3 DNA sequence: TGTGCCAGCAGCCTGGTGGAGCAGGCTGGATACGAGCAGTACTTC.